The 28 T cell receptor beta chains below all came from one sample that was sequenced in a study of blood T cell repertoires in COVID-19. Profiled with immunoSEQ multiplex PCR; TCRdb holds only in-frame clones, not every one. The table has under 400,000 clones, around 90% seen once. The sample comprised peripheral blood. These receptor sequences come from a woman aged 25 to 39 with COVID-19, enrolled during active disease.

V usage is TRBV19 and J usage is TRBJ1-2, with 7 bases lining up with TRBD1. V dropped 1 base and J dropped 7; count of bases not matched to a gene: 6. This CDR3 region has 14 residues. Germline assignment: CDR1 LNHDA and CDR2 SQIVND (reference sequence). The chain's CDR3 is CASSIGQGSGGYTF. In nucleotides, the CDR3 is TGTGCCAGTAGTATAGGACAGGGATCGGGTGGCTACACCTTC.

V is TRBV29-1 and J is TRBJ2-3; maybe TRBD1 (7 bases). V was shortened by 1 base and J by 3 bases, with 38 bases between the two germline ends. Germline values: CDR1 SQVTM, CDR2 ANQGSEA. The CDR3 totals 23 residues. The CDR3 sequence is CSVEGPDRERGLSGRRATDTQYF. The CDR3 DNA follows: TGCAGCGTTGAAGGGCCAGACAGGGAGAGGGGCTTGTCCGGGAGACGAGCTACAGATACGCAGTATTTT.

The rearrangement joins TRBV5-4 to TRBJ1-4; no firm D call. This CDR3 region has 15 residues. The V gene's germline CDR1 is SGHNT and CDR2 YYREEE (reference sequence). With 7 bases removed from V and 0 bases from J, the gap between germline ends came to 13 bases. The DNA of the CDR3 is TGTGCCAGCGGCGTGGGAGGTGCAACTAATGAAAAACTGTTTTTT. Translation gives CASGVGGATNEKLFF.

The chain is built from TRBV11-2 and TRBJ2-7, with 10 bases matching TRBD2. V trimming: 5 bases; J trimming: 0 bases; junction bases outside the gene matches: 1. CDR3 length equals 14 residues. CDR1 and CDR2 (germline): SGHAT, FQNNGV. In nucleotides, the CDR3 is TGTGCCAGCAGCCAGCGGGGGGGCTCCTACGAGCAGTACTTC. It is translated as CASSQRGGSYEQYF. The complete variable domain, with remaining parts taken from reference TRBV11-2 and TRBJ2-7, reads EAGVAQSPRYKIIEKRQSVAFWCNPISGHATLYWYQQILGQGPKLLIQFQNNGVVDDSQLPKDRFSAERLKGVDSTLKIQPAKLEDSAVYLCASSQRGGSYEQYFGPGTRLTVT.

The V and J genes are TRBV5-1 and TRBJ2-5, with 8 bases aligning to TRBD1. J was trimmed by 5 bases and V by 4 bases; bases with no gene match: 10. Germline CDR1 SGHRS, CDR2 YFSETQ. This CDR3 comprises 15 residues. The CDR3 loop is CASSPQTGDQETQYF. As DNA, the CDR3 is TGCGCCAGCAGCCCGCAGACAGGGGATCAGGAGACCCAGTACTTC.

This clone was counted between two and nine times. V is TRBV30 and J is TRBJ2-7, with 8 bases fitting TRBD1. Germline V lookup: CDR1 GTSNPN, CDR2 SVGIG (reference sequence). The length of the CDR3 is 11 residues. The J segment lost 6 bases and the V segment lost 4 bases, leaving 2 bases of the junction unmatched. The CDR3 nucleotides read TGTGCCTGGACAGGGGGCGGCGAGCAGTACTTC. Its protein product is CAWTGGGEQYF. Complete variable domain (other parts from reference TRBV30 and TRBJ2-7): SQTIHQWPATLVQPVGSPLSLECTVEGTSNPNLYWYRQAAGRGLQLLFYSVGIGQISSEVPQNLSASRPQDRQFILSSKKLLLSDSGFYLCAWTGGGEQYFGPGTRLTVT.

This clone was observed once. The chain recombines TRBV6-6 with TRBJ1-4, with unresolved D. Trimming shortened V by 4 bases and J by 6 bases, and 9 bases separated the two germline ends. The CDR3 is 13 amino acids. Germline assignment: CDR1 MNHNY and CDR2 SVGAGI (reference sequence). The CDR3 protein is CASSFDIDEKLFF. The CDR3 nucleotides read TGTGCCAGCAGTTTCGACATAGATGAAAAACTGTTTTTT.

The genes are TRBV7-2 and TRBJ1-5, with 8 bases aligning to TRBD1. J gave up 7 bases and V 1 base, and 6 bases lay outside the gene matches. This CDR3 has 15 amino acids. The V gene's germline CDR1 is SGHTA and CDR2 FQGNSA. As DNA, the CDR3 is TGTGCCAGCAGCTTAGAGCGGACAGGGAACCAGCCCCAGCATTTT. This codes for CASSLERTGNQPQHF. Variable domain in full (rest from reference TRBV7-2 and TRBJ1-5): GAGVSQSPSNKVTEKGKDVELRCDPISGHTALYWYRQSLGQGLEFLIYFQGNSAPDKSGLPSDRFSAERTGGSVSTLTIQRTQQEDSAVYLCASSLERTGNQPQHFGDGTRLSIL.

The V gene is TRBV30, the J gene TRBJ2-1; D is possibly TRBD1 (6 bases). The germline CDR1 and CDR2 sequences are GTSNPN and SVGIG (reference sequence). The CDR3 length is 15 residues. With 0 bases removed from V and 0 bases from J, the gap between germline ends came to 9 bases. CDR3 coding DNA: TGTGCCTGGAGTGTGGACAGTCCCTCCTACAATGAGCAGTTCTTC. This translates into CAWSVDSPSYNEQFF.

The rearrangement links TRBV27 to TRBJ2-1, with 7 bases lining up with TRBD2. Germline CDR1 is MNHEY and CDR2 is SMNVEV (reference sequence). The CDR3 contains 17 residues. V lost 7 bases to trimming and J lost 4 bases; unmatched junction nucleotides: 16. The CDR3: CASTSPQASGIYNEQFF. The CDR3, as DNA: TGTGCCAGCACCTCCCCCCAGGCTAGCGGAATTTACAATGAGCAGTTCTTC.

The chain links TRBV18 to TRBJ2-5; 13 bases agree with TRBD2. The V segment lost 6 bases and the J segment 5 bases; nucleotides outside the gene matches: 15. Germline V gene lookup returns CDR1 KGHSH and CDR2 LQKENI. The CDR3 loop spans 18 amino acids. CDR3 in DNA: TGTGCCAGCTCGCGACCAGGGACTAGCGGGACCGCGGGCGAGACCCAGTACTTC. It codes for CASSRPGTSGTAGETQYF.

The J gene is TRBJ1-1, the V gene TRBV5-1, with D unclear. Trimming shortened V by 5 bases and J by 5 bases, and 13 bases separated the two germline ends. The CDR3 sequence is 13 residues long. Germline CDR1 and CDR2: SGHRS and YFSETQ. The CDR3 spells CASRETSGTEAFF. In nucleotides, the CDR3 is TGCGCCAGCAGGGAGACTTCGGGAACTGAAGCTTTCTTT.

The chain joins TRBV25-1 to TRBJ2-1; 10 bases are shared with TRBD2. Germline CDR1 reads MGHDK; CDR2 reads SYGVNS. Unmatched junction bases numbered 1, after V lost 4 bases and J lost 4 bases. The CDR3 length is 14 residues. CDR3 sequence (DNA): TGTGCCAGCAGTGTAGCGGGAGGTTACAATGAGCAGTTCTTC. Amino acids: CASSVAGGYNEQFF.

V usage is TRBV7-9 and J usage is TRBJ1-2; 9 nucleotides match TRBD1. Trimming cost V 5 bases and J 1 base; bases outside gene matches: 5. CDR1 is SEHNR, CDR2 FQNEAQ, per germline (reference sequence). The CDR3 consists of 15 residues. This CDR3 is CASSPRTGDNYGYTF. The CDR3 coding sequence is TGTGCCAGCAGCCCCCGGACAGGGGATAACTATGGCTACACCTTC.

The J gene is TRBJ1-2, the V gene TRBV3-1 (or the pseudogene TRBV3-2), with 7 bases that match TRBD1. The germline gives CDR1 LGHDT, CDR2 YNNKEL (reference sequence). The CDR3 spans 16 residues. V trimming: 3 bases; J trimming: 2 bases; junction bases outside the gene matches: 9. Here the CDR3 DNA reads TGTGCCAGCAGCCACCTCAACAGGGGAGGAAACTATGGCTACACCTTC. This codes for CASSHLNRGGNYGYTF.

The chain joins TRBV6-5 to TRBJ2-7; 11 bases line up with TRBD2. This CDR3 is 15 amino acids long. Germline loops: CDR1 MNHEY, CDR2 SVGAGI. The V and J ends lost 0 bases and 4 bases, in that order; junction bases with no gene match: 2. The CDR3 DNA reads as TGTGCCAGCAGTTACTCGGCTAGCGGGAGGTACGAGCAGTACTTC. Encoded protein: CASSYSASGRYEQYF.

The table lists this clone with a few counts. The rearrangement uses TRBV7-9 and TRBJ2-5, with D maybe TRBD1 (6 bases). The length of the CDR3 is 14 residues. The germline V gene has CDR1 SEHNR and CDR2 FQNEAQ (reference sequence). V lost 5 bases and J 4 bases, leaving 14 bases between the germline ends. The DNA for the CDR3 is TGTGCCAGCAGCCCGCCCCTAGGGGGAGAGACCCAGTACTTC. Translated, it gives CASSPPLGGETQYF. Full variable domain (rest looked up from reference TRBV7-9 and TRBJ2-5): DTGVSQNPRHKITKRGQNVTFRCDPISEHNRLYWYRQTLGQGPEFLTYFQNEAQLEKSRLLSDRFSAERPKGSFSTLEIQRTEQGDSAMYLCASSPPLGGETQYFGPGTRLLVL.

The chain combines TRBV11-2 with TRBJ1-2; 8 nucleotides agree with TRBD1. Germline lookup yields CDR1 SGHAT and CDR2 FQNNGV. This CDR3 region has 14 residues. Trimming cost V 5 bases and J 5 bases; bases outside gene matches: 7. The CDR3 coding sequence is TGTGCCAGCAGCAGGACAGGGCCGAATTATGGCTACACCTTC. Amino acids: CASSRTGPNYGYTF.

The rearrangement uses TRBV6-5 and TRBJ2-1; 7 nucleotides align to TRBD2. Germline V gives CDR1 MNHEY, CDR2 SVGAGI. V trimming: 5 bases; J trimming: 8 bases; junction bases outside the gene matches: 9. CDR3 size: 14 residues. The chain's CDR3 is CASSSGNLNDEQFF. The CDR3 DNA follows: TGTGCCAGCAGTAGCGGGAATCTAAACGATGAGCAGTTCTTC.

This chain joins TRBV5-4 and TRBJ2-7; D is undetermined. The CDR3 consists of 13 residues. Germline-derived CDR1 and CDR2 are SGHNT and YYREEE (reference sequence). Between the trimmed V and J ends, which lost 0 bases and 5 bases, there was a span of 9 bases. This CDR3 reads CASSLAGNDEQYF. The CDR3 DNA sequence: TGTGCCAGCAGCTTGGCGGGTAACGACGAGCAGTACTTC.

The gene calls are TRBV2 and TRBJ2-1, with 9 bases that match TRBD1. The ends lost 7 bases at V and 7 bases at J; junction bases unmatched: 11. From germline, CDR1 is SNHLY and CDR2 FYNNEI. The length of the CDR3 is 15 residues. The CDR3 reads CASTPGTGLVNEQFF. CDR3 nucleotide sequence: TGTGCCAGCACCCCTGGGACAGGGTTGGTAAATGAGCAGTTCTTC.

This sequence joins TRBV21-1 and TRBJ2-7; TRBD1, the table's D call, was not compared with the DNA. TRBV21-1 is shown as a pseudogene. The CDR3 has 15 residues. CDR3 in DNA: TGTGCCAGCAGCACCGGACAGGGGGGTTGCTACGAGCAGTACTTC. Its protein product is CASSTGQGGCYEQYF.

The rearrangement uses TRBV30 and TRBJ1-1; D is uncertain. V lost 0 bases and J lost 5, with 13 bases in between. Per the germline V gene, CDR1 is GTSNPN and CDR2 is SVGIG (reference sequence). This CDR3 has 14 amino acids. CDR3 DNA sequence: TGTGCCTGGAGTGTACGAGGGTTAGGGACTGAAGCTTTCTTT. This gives the protein CAWSVRGLGTEAFF.

The V gene is TRBV12-3 or TRBV12-4, the J gene TRBJ1-2; a weak D match, TRBD1 (6 bases). CDR3 length equals 13 residues. V was clipped by 6 bases and J by 6 bases, with 14 bases between them. This chain's CDR3 is CASSLGTLHGYTF. CDR3 DNA: TGTGCCAGCAGCCTCGGGACACTTCATGGCTACACCTTC.

This sequence joins TRBV7-9 and TRBJ1-2; D uncertain. CDR3 length: 15 amino acids. The V end was cut by 5 bases, the J end by 5 bases, with 18 bases between. Germline CDR1 and CDR2: SEHNR and FQNEAQ (reference sequence). CDR3 sequence (DNA): TGTGCCAGCAGCCCGAAGGCGGCGGGCCGGTATGGCTACACCTTC. Encoded protein: CASSPKAAGRYGYTF.

The rearrangement uses TRBV5-1 and TRBJ2-1; possibly TRBD1 for D (5 bases). Trimming took 0 bases from V and 4 from J, leaving 5 bases between them. The CDR3 has 13 residues. Germline CDR1 and CDR2: SGHRS and YFSETQ. The CDR3 region has the DNA TGCGCCAGCAGCTTGGACAGGTACAATGAGCAGTTCTTC. It specifies CASSLDRYNEQFF.

The chain employs TRBV12-3 or TRBV12-4 and TRBJ2-1; D ambiguous. The CDR3 is made up of 12 amino acids. V lost 7 bases to trimming and J lost 8 bases, with 12 bases between them. The DNA of the CDR3 is TGTGCCAGCACCGCTACTCCGGATGAGCAGTTCTTC. Translation: CASTATPDEQFF.

In this sample, this clone turned up a few times. The gene calls are TRBV2 and TRBJ2-2; TRBD2 matches 8 bases. This CDR3 contains 15 residues. Per the germline V gene, CDR1 is SNHLY and CDR2 is FYNNEI. V lost 6 bases, J lost 0 bases, and 3 bases stayed unmatched. Here the CDR3 DNA reads TGTGCCAGCAGCCCGGGACTAGCGAACACCGGGGAGCTGTTTTTT. It encodes CASSPGLANTGELFF.